The 14 T cell receptor beta chains presented below share a single source sample, sequenced in a study of breast tumors, draining lymph nodes, adjacent tissues. TCRdb used MiXCR to reprocess the multiplex PCR reads, holding one entry per CDR3 protein. The data show 130,000 or so distinct CDR3 sequences, with about 31% seen just once and 2.3% held by the top ten. Breast cancer patients provided tissue from their axillary draining lymph nodes. Sequenced material: axillary lymph node tissue. The receptor source for this set is a female donor with breast cancer. Some clones in this sample may be carry-over from other donors' samples.

This chain links TRBV7-9 with TRBJ2-7; 10 bases map to TRBD2. The CDR3 is 13 amino acids. The germline gives CDR1 SEHNR, CDR2 FQNEAQ (reference sequence). The chain's CDR3 is CASSLAGGYEQYV. Written as DNA, the CDR3 is TGTGCTAGCAGCTTAGCGGGGGGCTACGAGCAGTACGTC.

This clonotype was seen repeatedly, ten times or more. This chain joins TRBV2 and TRBJ1-6; D not certain. The CDR3 is 12 amino acids. The V and J ends lost 6 bases and 5 bases respectively, with 5 bases between them. Germline CDR1 and CDR2: SNHLY and FYNNEI. CDR3 region: CASRLNNSPLHF. The CDR3 nucleotides are TGTGCCAGCAGGTTAAATAATTCACCCCTCCACTTT.

The chain has TRBV10-2 and TRBJ2-3; 9 positions match TRBD2. The CDR3 runs to 14 residues. The germline V gene encodes CDR1 WSHSY and CDR2 SAAADI. V shed 9 bases and J 5 bases; nucleotides not matched to a gene: 9. The CDR3 spells CASGGGAIGDTQYF. DNA of the CDR3: TGCGCCAGTGGCGGGGGGGCCATAGGAGATACGCAGTATTTT.

This clonotype was seen repeatedly, ten times or more. V is TRBV6-5 and J is TRBJ2-5; D may be TRBD1 (6 bases). CDR3 size: 15 residues. Trimming pared 5 bases from V and 5 bases from J, leaving 18 bases between. The V gene's germline CDR1 is MNHEY and CDR2 SVGAGI. The CDR3 region is CASSHEAGAMETQYF. The CDR3 region has the DNA TGTGCCAGCAGTCACGAGGCAGGGGCCATGGAGACCCAGTACTTC.

V and J are TRBV4-2 and TRBJ1-1, with a tentative D call TRBD1 (5 bases). Looked up from germline, CDR1 is LGHNA and CDR2 is YNFKEQ. V gave up 2 bases and J gave up 1 base, with 8 bases separating them. The CDR3 runs 14 residues. This chain's CDR3 is CASSQPGQNTEAFF. The CDR3 nucleotides are TGTGCCAGCAGCCAACCAGGACAGAACACTGAAGCTTTCTTT.

This clonotype was detected only a few times. The rearrangement links TRBV6-2 or TRBV6-3 to TRBJ1-2, with a possible D match to TRBD1 (6 bases). Trimming removed 10 bases at V and 7 bases at J, with 22 bases between. This CDR3 region has 14 residues. CDR1 is MNHEY and CDR2 is SVGEGT in the germline V gene. In DNA form, the CDR3 reads TGTGCCACCGAGCTACGGGGGCGTTCGGGTGGCTACACCTTC. Translation gives CATELRGRSGGYTF.

This clonotype has only one observation. The rearrangement joins TRBV9 to TRBJ2-5, with D uncertain. V lost 0 bases and J 2 bases, leaving 8 bases between the germline ends. Per the germline V gene, CDR1 is SGDLS and CDR2 is YYNGEE. The CDR3 length is 14 residues. CDR3 nucleotides: TGTGCCAGCAGCGTAGGTATGGGGCAAGAGACCCAGTACTTC. Its protein product is CASSVGMGQETQYF.

The sample holds many counts of this clonotype. This chain links TRBV30 with TRBJ1-4; D might be TRBD1 (5 bases). Per the germline V gene, CDR1 is GTSNPN and CDR2 is SVGIG (reference sequence). This CDR3 spans 11 amino acids. V shed 5 bases and J shed 7 bases, with 8 bases lying between them. CDR3 sequence (DNA): TGTGCCTGGCAGGGTATTGAAAAACTGTTTTTT. Protein product: CAWQGIEKLFF.

This clonotype was counted many times. This chain links TRBV5-4 with TRBJ2-2, with D hard to call. This CDR3 has 13 residues. The ends were cut back, 6 bases at V and 1 base at J, with 7 bases in the middle. The germline gives CDR1 SGHNT, CDR2 YYREEE (reference sequence). CDR3 sequence reads: CASTPRNTGELFF. For the CDR3, the DNA is TGTGCCAGCACCCCCCGGAACACCGGGGAGCTGTTTTTT.

This clonotype was counted ten times or more. The genes are TRBV2 and TRBJ2-1; 12 nucleotides align to TRBD2. Germline CDR1 is SNHLY and CDR2 is FYNNEI. J gave up 9 bases and V 6 bases, and 6 bases lay outside the gene matches. This CDR3 is 14 amino acids long. In DNA form, the CDR3 reads TGTGCCAGCAGCGCAGGACTAGCGGGGATTGAGCAGTTCTTC. Translating gives CASSAGLAGIEQFF.

This clonotype has at least ten counts. The CDR3 protein is CASSEAEFGRRIRQPQHF. As DNA, the CDR3 is TGTGCCAGCAGTGAAGCAGAGTTTGGCAGGAGGATCCGTCAGCCCCAGCATTTT. V is TRBV6-1 and J is TRBJ1-5; D ambiguous. The germline V gene encodes CDR1 MNHNS and CDR2 SASEGT. Trimming shortened V by 0 bases and J by 6 bases, and 21 bases separated the two germline ends. This CDR3 spans 18 amino acids.

The J gene is TRBJ2-5, the V gene TRBV7-2, with D perhaps TRBD1 (6 bases). The germline CDR1 and CDR2 sequences are SGHTA and FQGNSA. The ends were cut back, 4 bases at V and 3 bases at J, with 12 bases in the middle. This CDR3 has 14 residues. The CDR3 nucleotides are TGTGCCAGCAGCTCCAGGGCAGGGGAAGAGACCCAGTACTTC. Translating gives CASSSRAGEETQYF.

A remark on this clonotype: This may come from a read error, since a much larger clone is one base off. V gene TRBV5-4 combines with J gene TRBJ2-1; D not certain. This CDR3 is built from 12 residues. Germline lookup yields CDR1 SGHNT and CDR2 YYREEE (reference sequence). The CDR3 protein is CASSLYNNKQFF. The CDR3 coding sequence is TGTGCCAGCAGCTTGTATAACAATAAGCAGTTCTTC.

This clonotype has a count of ten or more. V and J are TRBV6-5 and TRBJ1-2; 9 bases line up with TRBD1. From germline, CDR1 is MNHEY and CDR2 SVGAGI. CDR3 size: 12 residues. V lost 6 bases, J lost 8 bases, and 4 bases stayed unmatched. Here the CDR3 DNA reads TGTGCCAGCAGGGGGACAGGGACCGGCTACACCTTC. Translated, it gives CASRGTGTGYTF.